The 9 T cell receptor beta chains presented below share a single source sample, sequenced in a study of blood T cell repertoires in COVID-19. The method was immunoSEQ multiplex PCR; TCRdb's version includes in-frame clones alone and lacks a portion of them. The sample lists 150,000 to 200,000 clones; around 76% were seen once. The sequenced sample consisted of PBMCs or T cells enriched from blood (not recorded which). The source is a woman aged 50 to 60 with acute COVID-19.

This chain joins TRBV5-4 and TRBJ1-5, with TRBD1 matching 7 bases. This CDR3 contains 15 residues. Germline assignment: CDR1 SGHNT and CDR2 YYREEE (reference sequence). V gave up 0 bases and J gave up 6 bases; unmatched junction bases: 6. CDR3 in DNA: TGTGCCAGCAGCTTGGACAGGGGAACGGGTCAGCCCCAGCATTTT. Protein sequence: CASSLDRGTGQPQHF.

This clone was detected many times. This rearrangement joins TRBV7-9 to TRBJ1-4, with unresolved D. Germline CDR1 SEHNR, CDR2 FQNEAQ (reference sequence). The CDR3 is 14 amino acids. V lost 5 bases and J lost 6, with 13 bases in between. For the CDR3, the DNA is TGTGCCAGCAGCATAGGGCACGTGGATGAAAAACTGTTTTTT. Its protein product is CASSIGHVDEKLFF.

The sample holds one count of this clone. This sequence joins TRBV6-5 and TRBJ1-4; the match to TRBD1 covers 7 bases. Germline CDR1 MNHEY, CDR2 SVGAGI. This CDR3 is 15 amino acids long. V dropped 6 bases and J dropped 6; count of bases not matched to a gene: 10. Here the CDR3 DNA reads TGTGCCAGCAGCATAGAGAGGGGGCTGGATGAAAAACTGTTTTTT. Protein sequence: CASSIERGLDEKLFF.

The chain uses TRBV19 and TRBJ1-1; 8 nucleotides agree with TRBD1. After removal of 4 bases from V and 10 bases from J, the junction contained 5 bases not matched to a gene. CDR1 and CDR2 (germline): LNHDA, SQIVND (reference sequence). This CDR3 has 12 residues. The CDR3 spells CASSRGQERAFF. CDR3 DNA sequence: TGTGCCAGTAGTAGGGGACAGGAGAGAGCTTTCTTT.

CDR3 region: CASSPGTAAYSNQPQHF. The CDR3, as DNA: TGTGCCAGCAGCCCCGGGACAGCCGCCTATAGCAATCAGCCCCAGCATTTT. This sequence joins TRBV5-8 and TRBJ1-5, with 7 bases identical to TRBD1. V lost 4 bases to trimming and J lost 0 bases; unmatched junction nucleotides: 10. CDR1 and CDR2 from the germline V gene are SGHTS and YDEGEE. This CDR3 contains 17 residues.

The rearrangement uses TRBV5-1 and TRBJ1-4; D is possibly TRBD1 (6 bases). Germline assignment: CDR1 SGHRS and CDR2 YFSETQ. This CDR3 contains 15 residues. V dropped 2 bases and J dropped 5 bases, with 13 bases sitting between them. The chain's CDR3 is CASSLGDRSNEKLFF. The CDR3 bases are TGCGCCAGCAGCTTAGGAGACAGGTCCAATGAAAAACTGTTTTTT. Together with reference TRBV5-1 and TRBJ1-4, the CDR3 gives the full variable domain: KAGVTQTPRYLIKTRGQQVTLSCSPISGHRSVSWYQQTPGQGLQFLFEYFSETQRNKGNFPGRFSGRQFSNSRSEMNVSTLELGDSALYLCASSLGDRSNEKLFFGSGTQLSVL.

This chain links TRBV28 with TRBJ1-6, with no clear D. This CDR3 is 15 amino acids long. Trimming stripped 2 bases from V and 2 bases from J, with 7 bases between. Germline-derived CDR1 and CDR2 are MDHEN and SYDVKM. CDR3 DNA: TGTGCCAGCAGTTTAGGGCCAACCTATAATTCACCCCTCCACTTT. Translated, it gives CASSLGPTYNSPLHF.

Details on this clone: Relative to the germline gene, one junction end is altered; a read error may explain this. The chain has TRBV7-2 and TRBJ1-5; 7 bases are a match to TRBD1. The CDR3 spans 14 residues. Germline V gene lookup returns CDR1 SGHTA and CDR2 FQGNSA. The CDR3 loop reads CASSWGQQNPPQHF. The CDR3 DNA follows: TGTGCCAGCAGCTGGGGACAGCAGAATCCGCCCCAGCATTTT.

This chain uses TRBV18 with TRBJ1-5; 10 bases map to TRBD1. The CDR3 extends over 16 amino acids. V lost 0 bases, J lost 5 bases, and 4 bases stayed unmatched. Looked up from germline, CDR1 is KGHSH and CDR2 is LQKENI. Here the CDR3 DNA reads TGTGCCAGCTCACCACCGAACGACAGGGGGCATCAGCCCCAGCATTTT. Its protein product is CASSPPNDRGHQPQHF.